The 26 T cell receptor beta chains presented below share a single source sample, sequenced in a study of beta chain features in type 1 diabetes. Expressed TCRB transcripts were sequenced because the entire RNA isolate underwent reverse transcription. Measured with immunoSEQ multiplex PCR; TCRdb has only the in-frame clones, and not every one. The sample consists of 330,000 or so clones, roughly 12% of them appearing once. These receptors' targets are unknown. Regarding the study as a whole: Among all four CD4+ subsets, Type 1 diabetes patients had TCRB CDR3s that were moderately but significantly shorter.

Sequencing was carried out using naive CD4+ T cells from blood. The receptors originated from a woman under 30 with type 1 diabetes.

This clone was recorded a few times. The V and J genes are TRBV4-1 and TRBJ2-3, with D possibly being TRBD2 (5 bases). The V end lost 0 bases, the J end lost 1 base, and 8 bases lay between the germline ends. The CDR3 totals 15 residues. Germline assignment: CDR1 MGHRA and CDR2 YSYEKL. The CDR3 sequence: CASSQEAGGTDTQYF. The CDR3 coding sequence is TGCGCCAGCAGCCAAGAGGCCGGGGGCACAGATACGCAGTATTTT.

V and J are TRBV30 and TRBJ2-7, with 10 bases identical to TRBD2. This CDR3 comprises 15 residues. Germline-derived CDR1 and CDR2 are GTSNPN and SVGIG (reference sequence). V was clipped by 3 bases and J by 1 base; unmatched bases: 6. CDR3 residues: CAWSLAGVSSYEQYF. The CDR3 region has the DNA TGTGCCTGGAGCCTAGCGGGAGTTAGTTCCTACGAGCAGTACTTC.

Remarks on this clone: A read error may produce the germline difference seen at one junction end. V is TRBV4-2 and J is TRBJ1-2; D is unclear. The CDR3 is 11 residues long. CDR1 is LGHNA, CDR2 YNFKEQ, per germline. This CDR3 is CASSQDLSTLF. The CDR3, as DNA: TGTGCCAGCAGCCAAGATCTTAGCACCCTCTTC.

This clone appeared a few times. The gene calls are TRBV7-2 and TRBJ2-1; 11 nucleotides line up with TRBD2. The V gene end was trimmed by 4 bases and the J gene end by 8 bases; junction bases not matched to a gene: 4. Germline CDR1 is SGHTA and CDR2 is FQGNSA. The CDR3 has 14 amino acids. CDR3 bases: TGTGCCAGCAGCTCTAGCGGGAGGCAGGATGAGCAGTTCTTC. The encoded protein is CASSSSGRQDEQFF.

The sample holds a few counts of this clone. The chain has TRBV28 and TRBJ2-7; D gene unclear. The V end was cut by 6 bases, the J end by 6 bases, with 15 bases between. The CDR3 has 13 residues. Germline lookup yields CDR1 MDHEN and CDR2 SYDVKM. As DNA, the CDR3 is TGTGCCAGCAGGACCACGGTCCCGGGCGAGCAGTACTTC. Protein product: CASRTTVPGEQYF.

The V call is TRBV10-3, the J call TRBJ2-7; D perhaps matches TRBD2 (6 bases). CDR1 is ENHRY and CDR2 is SYGVKD in the germline V gene. The CDR3 sequence is 14 residues long. V shed 3 bases and J shed 4 bases, with 13 bases lying between them. CDR3 nucleotides: TGTGCCATCAGTGAAGGTGGGAGGAATTACGAGCAGTACTTC. It encodes CAISEGGRNYEQYF.

The V gene is TRBV6-5, the J gene TRBJ2-1, with 9 bases aligning to TRBD1. J lost 10 bases, V lost 6 bases, and 10 bases had no gene match. This CDR3 contains 14 residues. Germline V gives CDR1 MNHEY, CDR2 SVGAGI. The chain's CDR3 is CASSRPGTGREQFF. In nucleotides, the CDR3 is TGTGCCAGCAGCCGTCCCGGGACAGGGAGAGAGCAGTTCTTC.

The chain couples TRBV6-6 to TRBJ2-3; D might be TRBD2 (6 bases). The ends were cut back, 7 bases at V and 7 bases at J, with 21 bases in the middle. This CDR3 comprises 15 residues. The germline V gene encodes CDR1 MNHNY and CDR2 SVGAGI (reference sequence). The CDR3 bases are TGTGCCAGCATGTCCCTAGCGAGCCCCGGGAATACGCAGTATTTT. Protein product: CASMSLASPGNTQYF.

This clone was counted between two and nine times. The chain couples TRBV30 to TRBJ1-1; 7 positions match TRBD1. The CDR3 runs 13 residues. Looked up from germline, CDR1 is GTSNPN and CDR2 is SVGIG (reference sequence). V was clipped by 5 bases and J by 1 base; unmatched bases: 4. Here the CDR3 DNA reads TGTGCCTGGTTGGGACAGAGGAACACTGAAGCTTTCTTT. It specifies CAWLGQRNTEAFF.

The chain links TRBV27 to TRBJ2-7; D ambiguous. The germline gives CDR1 MNHEY, CDR2 SMNVEV (reference sequence). V shed 3 bases and J shed 1 base, with 7 bases lying between them. The CDR3 has 13 amino acids. CDR3 loop: CASSFSISYEQYF. The CDR3 coding sequence is TGTGCCAGCAGTTTTTCTATATCCTACGAGCAGTACTTC.

In this sample, this clone turned up a few times. This chain connects TRBV7-8 to TRBJ2-1, with a possible D match to TRBD2 (5 bases). V dropped 3 bases and J dropped 3 bases, with 12 bases sitting between them. The CDR3 is 15 amino acids. Germline CDR1 is SGHVS and CDR2 is FQNEAQ. CDR3 in DNA: TGTGCCAGCAGCTTCGGTCGGGGAAACTACAATGAGCAGTTCTTC. Its translation is CASSFGRGNYNEQFF.

Remarks on this clone: Its ends do not fully match the called genes, so a read error is possible. V and J are TRBV28 and TRBJ2-7, with no clear D. Germline V gene lookup returns CDR1 MDHEN and CDR2 SYDVKM. The CDR3 has 11 residues. CDR3 coding DNA: TGTGCCAGCAGTCCCTCCCACGAGCAGTACTTC. Residues: CASSPSHEQYF. Full variable domain (rest looked up from reference TRBV28 and TRBJ2-7): DVKVTQSSRYLVKRTGEKVFLECVQDMDHENMFWYRQDPGLGLRLIYFSYDVKMKEKGDIPEGYSVSREKKERFSLILESASTNQTSMYLCASSPSHEQYFGPGTRLTVT.

This clone was detected only a few times. The J gene is TRBJ2-2, the V gene TRBV7-3; 9 positions match TRBD2. The CDR3 consists of 16 residues. Germline loops: CDR1 SGHTA, CDR2 FQGTGA. J was trimmed by 2 bases and V by 5 bases; bases with no gene match: 6. CDR3 protein: CASSPRSGSNTGELFF. Here the CDR3 DNA reads TGTGCCAGCAGCCCTCGTAGCGGGAGCAACACCGGGGAGCTGTTTTTT.

This clone was counted between two and nine times. The chain has TRBV27 and TRBJ2-7; no firm D call. The CDR3 covers 17 residues. Trimming cost V 6 bases and J 7 bases, with 28 bases left between them. Germline values: CDR1 MNHEY, CDR2 SMNVEV (reference sequence). CDR3 sequence reads: CASSPRSLLRTRVEQYF. CDR3 coding DNA: TGTGCCAGCAGCCCTCGGTCCCTACTAAGAACAAGAGTGGAGCAGTACTTC.

The J gene is TRBJ2-6, the V gene TRBV11-2; D is uncertain. Looked up from germline, CDR1 is SGHAT and CDR2 is FQNNGV. The V and J ends lost 5 bases and 0 bases respectively, with 8 bases between them. The CDR3 loop spans 15 amino acids. CDR3 coding DNA: TGTGCCAGCAGCGGCCCTTACTCTGGGGCCAACGTCCTGACTTTC. Protein: CASSGPYSGANVLTF. Looking up the rest from reference TRBV11-2 and TRBJ2-6 gives the full variable domain: EAGVAQSPRYKIIEKRQSVAFWCNPISGHATLYWYQQILGQGPKLLIQFQNNGVVDDSQLPKDRFSAERLKGVDSTLKIQPAKLEDSAVYLCASSGPYSGANVLTFGAGSRLTVL.

In DNA, the CDR3 is TGTGCCAGCAGTAACAACGGAGGGGAGCAGTACTTC. This encodes CASSNNGGEQYF. The chain is built from TRBV6-5 and TRBJ2-7; maybe TRBD2 (6 bases). Germline CDR1 reads MNHEY; CDR2 reads SVGAGI. The CDR3 has 12 residues. V lost 5 bases to trimming and J lost 7 bases, with 12 bases between them.

This chain uses TRBV5-1 with TRBJ1-5; D is ambiguous. Germline V gene lookup returns CDR1 SGHRS and CDR2 YFSETQ. The V end was cut by 0 bases, the J end by 6 bases, with 7 bases between. The CDR3 is made up of 13 amino acids. The CDR3 sequence: CASSLGHGQPQHF. The DNA of the CDR3 is TGCGCCAGCAGCTTGGGACATGGTCAGCCCCAGCATTTT.

This clone was detected only a few times. The chain has TRBV30 and TRBJ1-1; D unresolved. The CDR3 loop spans 14 amino acids. Germline V gene lookup returns CDR1 GTSNPN and CDR2 SVGIG (reference sequence). The V end lost 4 bases, the J end lost 2 bases, and 14 bases lay between the germline ends. The CDR3, as DNA: TGTGCCTGGATCTCCGGGTATACTAACACTGAAGCTTTCTTT. Residues: CAWISGYTNTEAFF.

This clone has just a few counts. CDR3 sequence reads: CSVSPRTIGEAFF. The CDR3 DNA reads as TGCAGCGTTTCCCCGAGAACCATCGGGGAAGCTTTCTTT. The V gene is TRBV29-1, the J gene TRBJ1-1; no reliable D call. The CDR3 covers 13 residues. The V and J ends lost 5 bases and 8 bases respectively, with 18 bases between them. Germline CDR1 reads SQVTM; CDR2 reads ANQGSEA.

The chain links TRBV5-1 to TRBJ2-7; the D gene is possibly TRBD1 (6 bases). CDR3 size: 12 residues. V was trimmed by 8 bases and J by 4 bases, leaving 13 bases between them. The V gene's germline CDR1 is SGHRS and CDR2 YFSETQ. The CDR3, as DNA: TGCGCCAGTCCGGGACAAGCATACGAGCAGTACTTC. It translates to CASPGQAYEQYF. The entire variable domain, with the rest obtained from reference TRBV5-1 and TRBJ2-7, is as follows: KAGVTQTPRYLIKTRGQQVTLSCSPISGHRSVSWYQQTPGQGLQFLFEYFSETQRNKGNFPGRFSGRQFSNSRSEMNVSTLELGDSALYLCASPGQAYEQYFGPGTRLTVT.

The genes are TRBV18 and TRBJ2-3; 8 bases are shared with TRBD1. The germline gives CDR1 KGHSH, CDR2 LQKENI. CDR3 size: 15 residues. V dropped 7 bases and J dropped 4; count of bases not matched to a gene: 10. CDR3 loop: CASLAGTGRPDTQYF. The CDR3 DNA reads TGTGCCAGCTTAGCCGGGACAGGTCGTCCAGATACGCAGTATTTT.

This clone came up a few times. This sequence joins TRBV2 and TRBJ2-4; D is unresolved. V gave up 6 bases and J gave up 10 bases, with 10 bases separating them. The CDR3 is 11 amino acids. Germline V gene sequence: CDR1 SNHLY, CDR2 FYNNEI. The CDR3 spells CASSRSLIQYF. As DNA, the CDR3 is TGTGCCAGCAGCCGAAGCTTAATTCAGTACTTC.

The chain employs TRBV7-9 and TRBJ2-5; D remains ambiguous. The CDR3 extends over 14 amino acids. Deletions cut 6 bases from V and 7 bases from J, with 18 bases between. In germline, CDR1 is SEHNR, CDR2 FQNEAQ (reference sequence). In DNA form, the CDR3 reads TGTGCCAGCAGTCGAGACTCCAACCTAGGGACCCAGTACTTC. Translation gives CASSRDSNLGTQYF.

V and J are TRBV5-6 and TRBJ2-5, with 7 positions matching TRBD1. After removal of 4 bases from V and 4 bases from J, the junction contained 7 bases not matched to a gene. Germline V CDR1 and CDR2: SGHDT, YYEEEE. The CDR3 length is 14 residues. CDR3 in DNA: TGTGCCAGCAGCCTGCAGCGGACAGGAGAGACCCAGTACTTC. This translates into CASSLQRTGETQYF.

The J gene is TRBJ1-2, the V gene TRBV25-1; perhaps TRBD1 as D (6 bases). Germline lookup yields CDR1 MGHDK and CDR2 SYGVNS. The V end was cut by 4 bases, the J end by 3 bases, with 12 bases between. The CDR3 loop spans 14 amino acids. The CDR3 DNA sequence: TGTGCCAGCAGTGGTGCCGGGACACACTATGGCTACACCTTC. Amino acids: CASSGAGTHYGYTF.

The V and J genes are TRBV15 and TRBJ2-3; D call uncertain. Germline V gene lookup returns CDR1 LNHNV and CDR2 YYDKDF (reference sequence). Trimming cost V 2 bases and J 4 bases, with 4 bases left between them. The CDR3 has 12 amino acids. The CDR3 DNA reads as TGTGCCACCAGCAGACGGGCAGATACGCAGTATTTT. Its translation: CATSRRADTQYF.